The present T cell receptor beta chain was sequenced within a study of cytomegalovirus exposure and HLA in healthy donors. Study findings and constraints: A missense DCLRE1C variant was associated with V- and J-gene trimming of TCR beta chains in a later analysis, and an independent cohort replicated the association. Data from an earlier analysis indicated that most TCR beta V segments were productive either about 90% or about 30% of the time. Some V segments could not be told apart, so they were left out, TRBV6-2 and TRBV6-3 among them.

Notes on this clone: No antigen is known for it.

Each donor was nominally healthy when sampled (though unrecorded immune exposures were likely). Germline-derived CDR1 and CDR2 are SGDLS and YYNGEE. The CDR3 length is 15 residues. With 0 bases clipped from V and 0 bases from J, the junction kept 3 bases outside the gene matches. Amplification used 60 Vbeta primers and 13 Jbeta primers. Produced via immunoSEQ multiplex PCR; TCRdb's table is partial and in-frame only. Of fewer than 200,000 clones detected, about 76% appear once; the ten largest clones hold roughly 1.9%. The sequence derives from a female donor in good health and CMV-seronegative. Material for sequencing was PBMCs. The V call is TRBV9, the J call TRBJ2-7; 7 positions agree with TRBD2. The CDR3 sequence: CASSVDPGGSYEQYF. CDR3 sequence (DNA): TGTGCCAGCAGCGTAGATCCGGGAGGCTCCTACGAGCAGTACTTC.